A few counts support the clone carrying this TCR beta chain. This sample is part of a study of T cell responses to AZD1222 COVID-19 vaccine. Assay used: immunoSEQ multiplex PCR; TCRdb lists only in-frame clones, some missing. The sample lists approximately 110,000 clones, roughly 85% occurring once. The CDR3 extends over 15 amino acids. Trimming removed 6 bases from V and 4 bases from J; junction bases left unmatched: 5. Germline loops: CDR1 MDHEN, CDR2 SYDVKM. The source of this sequence is an adult who received the AZD1222 COVID-19 vaccine. The sample consisted of peripheral blood, taken 28 days after the second AZD1222 dose. This chain connects TRBV28 to TRBJ2-7; 14 nucleotides align to TRBD2. This CDR3 reads CASRQTSGRVYEQYF. CDR3 coding DNA: TGTGCCAGCAGGCAGACTAGCGGGAGGGTGTACGAGCAGTACTTC.